The clone carrying this T cell receptor beta chain was seen more than once but under ten times. Its specificity is not known. The data were obtained in a study of beta chain features in type 1 diabetes. Germline assignment: CDR1 GTSNPN and CDR2 SVGIG (reference sequence). This CDR3 has 12 amino acids. Between the trimmed V and J ends, which lost 3 bases and 8 bases, there was a span of 13 bases. Notes on the study in general: Shortening of TCRB CDR3s, moderate but significant, appeared in all four CD4+ subsets of Type 1 diabetes patients.

Sequencing targeted expressed TCRB transcripts, as all isolated RNA had been reverse transcribed. Only in-frame clones appear in the TCRdb table, and some are missing; sequencing was by immunoSEQ multiplex PCR. The table records 550,000 to 850,000 clones, 13% of them present only once. The genes are TRBV30 and TRBJ1-1; D is ambiguous. The sequenced material came from naive CD4+ T cells from blood. This clonotype was obtained from a man younger than 35 with type 1 diabetes. This CDR3 is CAWRPLDAEAFF. As DNA, the CDR3 is TGTGCCTGGAGACCGCTCGACGCGGAAGCTTTCTTT.